The next 29 T cell receptor beta chains were all read from a single sample in a study of blood T cell repertoires in COVID-19. Clones were read by immunoSEQ multiplex PCR, and TCRdb kept only the in-frame ones, dropping some. Here the sample spans a few hundred thousand clones, 87% being singletons. The sample consisted of PBMCs or T cells enriched from blood (not recorded which). These receptors were collected from a man between 35 and 55 years old in a cohort exposed to, infected with or recovered from COVID-19 (not recorded which).

V gene TRBV11-2 combines with J gene TRBJ2-1; the D gene is possibly TRBD2 (5 bases). CDR1 and CDR2 (germline): SGHAT, FQNNGV. The CDR3 has 14 amino acids. Trimming took off 1 base at V and 7 bases at J, with 11 bases between the two ends. CDR3 coding DNA: TGTGCCAGCAGCTTAGTGACTATTGGGAATGAGCAGTTCTTC. It encodes CASSLVTIGNEQFF.

The chain is built from TRBV2 and TRBJ2-2; possibly TRBD1 for D (5 bases). The V end lost 7 bases, the J end lost 2 bases, and 14 bases lay between the germline ends. Germline assignment: CDR1 SNHLY and CDR2 FYNNEI. The CDR3 is made up of 15 amino acids. As DNA, the CDR3 is TGTGCCAGCAATGGTTGGGGCCTAAACACCGGGGAGCTGTTTTTT. Translated: CASNGWGLNTGELFF. The variable domain in full, with the rest retrieved from reference TRBV2 and TRBJ2-2, is EPEVTQTPSHQVTQMGQEVILRCVPISNHLYFYWYRQILGQKVEFLVSFYNNEISEKSEIFDDQFSVERPDGSNFTLKIRSTKLEDSAMYFCASNGWGLNTGELFFGEGSRLTVL.

The genes are TRBV5-4 and TRBJ2-7; 11 bases are shared with TRBD2. The CDR3 totals 15 residues. V gave up 2 bases and J gave up 2 bases; unmatched junction bases: 3. The germline V gene encodes CDR1 SGHNT and CDR2 YYREEE (reference sequence). CDR3 residues: CASSFVAGGAYEQYF. For the CDR3, the DNA is TGTGCCAGCAGCTTTGTAGCGGGAGGGGCCTACGAGCAGTACTTC.

This clone was counted only a few times. The junction departs from the called germline gene at one end, perhaps through a read error. V is TRBV7-2 and J is TRBJ1-4; D is perhaps TRBD1 (5 bases). CDR1 SGHTA and CDR2 FQGNSA come from the germline V gene. CDR3 size: 15 residues. Here the CDR3 DNA reads TGTGCCAGCAGTTTAGCCCGGGGGGTTGGTGAAAAACTGTTTTTT. It is translated as CASSLARGVGEKLFF.

A single count supports this clone. The rearrangement joins TRBV6-1 to TRBJ1-2; D ambiguous. The V gene lost 1 base and the J gene lost 6 bases, with 15 bases spanning the gap. The CDR3 spans 15 residues. Germline V lookup: CDR1 MNHNS, CDR2 SASEGT. The CDR3 loop reads CASSEGAGRINGYTF. Here the CDR3 DNA reads TGTGCCAGCAGTGAAGGGGCAGGTAGAATTAATGGCTACACCTTC.

The CDR3 is CASIPVRGRGYTF. In nucleotides, the CDR3 is TGTGCCAGCATCCCGGTCAGGGGGCGAGGCTACACCTTC. This chain joins TRBV2 and TRBJ1-2; 8 bases are a match to TRBD1. Per germline, CDR1 SNHLY and CDR2 FYNNEI. The J segment lost 8 bases and the V segment lost 7 bases, leaving 9 bases of the junction unmatched. The CDR3 has 13 residues. The full variable domain, in which reference TRBV2 and TRBJ1-2 provide the parts outside the CDR3, is EPEVTQTPSHQVTQMGQEVILRCVPISNHLYFYWYRQILGQKVEFLVSFYNNEISEKSEIFDDQFSVERPDGSNFTLKIRSTKLEDSAMYFCASIPVRGRGYTFGSGTRLTVV.

The chain recombines TRBV3-1 (or the pseudogene TRBV3-2) with TRBJ2-7, with D possibly being TRBD1 (5 bases). V shed 3 bases and J shed 2 bases, with 11 bases lying between them. The V gene's germline CDR1 is LGHDT and CDR2 YNNKEL (reference sequence). The CDR3 covers 14 residues. CDR3 in amino acids: CASSQSRATYEQYF. CDR3 in DNA: TGTGCCAGCAGCCAGTCCAGGGCTACCTACGAGCAGTACTTC.

The CDR3 nucleotides are TGTGCCAGCAGGGATCGACAGGGGCTTAGCAATCAGCCCCAGCATTTT. Translated, it gives CASRDRQGLSNQPQHF. This chain links TRBV2 with TRBJ1-5; 8 nucleotides agree with TRBD1. The V gene end was trimmed by 6 bases and the J gene end by 0 bases; junction bases not matched to a gene: 7. The CDR3 contains 16 residues. The germline gives CDR1 SNHLY, CDR2 FYNNEI.

This clone was observed a handful of times. The chain combines TRBV11-1 with TRBJ2-1, with 8 bases lining up with TRBD2. The J segment lost 4 bases and the V segment lost 5 bases, leaving 10 bases of the junction unmatched. Per germline, CDR1 SGHAT and CDR2 FQDESV (reference sequence). This CDR3 is built from 16 residues. CDR3 coding DNA: TGTGCCAGCAGCCTTCGCGGGACTAGTGATTACAATGAGCAGTTCTTC. The encoded protein is CASSLRGTSDYNEQFF.

The chain couples TRBV5-6 to TRBJ2-1; the match to TRBD2 covers 7 bases. The V segment lost 6 bases and the J segment 6 bases; nucleotides outside the gene matches: 9. Germline lookup yields CDR1 SGHDT and CDR2 YYEEEE. The CDR3 is 14 residues long. DNA of the CDR3: TGTGCCAGCAACCCTTGGGCGGGAGTCAATGAGCAGTTCTTC. Translated: CASNPWAGVNEQFF.

The chain is built from TRBV19 and TRBJ1-4; 11 nucleotides agree with TRBD1. The V gene's germline CDR1 is LNHDA and CDR2 SQIVND (reference sequence). V lost 6 bases and J lost 10; bases outside the gene matches: 10. This CDR3 region has 15 residues. The CDR3 spells CASSTPGTGGGKLFF. CDR3 nucleotide sequence: TGTGCCAGTAGCACCCCCGGGACAGGGGGAGGAAAACTGTTTTTT.

The CDR3: CASSFRDRNTEAFF. As DNA, the CDR3 is TGTGCCAGCAGCTTTCGGGACAGAAACACTGAAGCTTTCTTT. The chain has TRBV5-6 and TRBJ1-1, with 7 bases fitting TRBD1. Germline V gene data show CDR1 as SGHDT and CDR2 as YYEEEE. The CDR3 loop spans 14 amino acids. The V gene end was trimmed by 2 bases and the J gene end by 2 bases; junction bases not matched to a gene: 3.

This clone appeared once. The V and J genes are TRBV18 and TRBJ2-5; D gene unclear. Between the trimmed V and J ends, which lost 1 base and 4 bases, there was a span of 4 bases. Germline V gene data show CDR1 as KGHSH and CDR2 as LQKENI. This CDR3 is built from 12 residues. CDR3 DNA: TGTGCCAGCTCACCACTTAGAGAGACCCAGTACTTC. It encodes CASSPLRETQYF.

The table lists this clone with a few counts. This chain links TRBV5-1 with TRBJ1-1; D might be TRBD1 (5 bases). The CDR3 sequence is 15 residues long. V was pared by 2 bases and J by 1 base, with 12 bases between. Germline lookup yields CDR1 SGHRS and CDR2 YFSETQ. CDR3 nucleotides: TGCGCCAGCAGCTTTTCAGGGCCTGAGAACACTGAAGCTTTCTTT. Its translation is CASSFSGPENTEAFF.

This sequence joins TRBV19 and TRBJ1-3, with a tentative D call TRBD1 (6 bases). The V gene lost 5 bases and the J gene lost 3 bases, with 11 bases spanning the gap. The V gene's germline CDR1 is LNHDA and CDR2 SQIVND (reference sequence). This CDR3 comprises 14 residues. This chain's CDR3 is CASSLDRLGNTIYF. As DNA, the CDR3 is TGTGCCAGTAGTCTGGACAGACTTGGAAACACCATATATTTT.

The chain combines TRBV15 with TRBJ2-5; a weak D match, TRBD2 (5 bases). The germline gives CDR1 LNHNV, CDR2 YYDKDF (reference sequence). The CDR3 has 17 amino acids. The V and J ends lost 1 base and 1 base respectively, with 16 bases between them. The chain's CDR3 is CATSRAVGSGPQETQYF. The DNA for the CDR3 is TGTGCCACCAGCAGAGCGGTAGGGAGCGGCCCCCAAGAGACCCAGTACTTC.

The chain employs TRBV10-3 and TRBJ2-7, with 8 bases that match TRBD1. The CDR3 has 11 residues. J lost 5 bases, V lost 9 bases, and 3 bases had no gene match. In germline, CDR1 is ENHRY, CDR2 SYGVKD. CDR3 in DNA: TGTGCCATAGGACAGGGCCACGAGCAGTACTTC. It codes for CAIGQGHEQYF.

CDR3 region: CASSEARDRGNNQPQHF. The CDR3 DNA reads TGTGCCAGCAGTGAAGCGAGAGACAGGGGGAACAATCAGCCCCAGCATTTT. The rearrangement uses TRBV6-1 and TRBJ1-5, with TRBD1 identical over 9 bases. The junction had 6 bases not matched to a gene; V was cut back by 0 bases and J by 3 bases. This CDR3 is 17 amino acids long. Germline CDR1 MNHNS, CDR2 SASEGT.

This clone was observed a handful of times. This rearrangement joins TRBV5-6 to TRBJ1-2, with a possible D match to TRBD1 (5 bases). The V and J ends lost 4 bases and 3 bases respectively, with 13 bases between them. Germline V gene sequence: CDR1 SGHDT, CDR2 YYEEEE. This CDR3 comprises 14 residues. This CDR3 reads CASSRTSLHYGYTF. DNA of the CDR3: TGTGCCAGCAGCCGGACATCCCTTCACTATGGCTACACCTTC. Full variable domain (rest looked up from reference TRBV5-6 and TRBJ1-2): DAGVTQSPTHLIKTRGQQVTLRCSPKSGHDTVSWYQQALGQGPQFIFQYYEEEERQRGNFPDRFSGHQFPNYSSELNVNALLLGDSALYLCASSRTSLHYGYTFGSGTRLTVV.

The chain has TRBV10-2 and TRBJ2-3, with 11 nucleotides matching TRBD2. V lost 3 bases, J lost 9 bases, and 14 bases stayed unmatched. This CDR3 contains 17 residues. The germline V gene has CDR1 WSHSY and CDR2 SAAADI. The CDR3 protein is CASSDRTSGYELLTQYF. The DNA of the CDR3 is TGCGCCAGCAGTGATCGGACTAGCGGGTACGAACTATTGACGCAGTATTTT.

V gene TRBV9 combines with J gene TRBJ1-5; TRBD1 agrees at 11 bases. Germline V gene lookup returns CDR1 SGDLS and CDR2 YYNGEE. The CDR3 totals 16 residues. The V and J ends lost 4 bases and 2 bases, in that order; junction bases with no gene match: 5. The CDR3 bases are TGTGCCAGCAGCAAAGGACAGGGGGCCGGCAATCAGCCCCAGCATTTT. Amino acid sequence: CASSKGQGAGNQPQHF.

In its sample, this clone was seen once. The chain combines TRBV10-3 with TRBJ1-2; no clear D gene. Germline CDR1 and CDR2: ENHRY and SYGVKD. This CDR3 is 11 amino acids long. Trimming stripped 6 bases from V and 2 bases from J, with 4 bases between. In DNA form, the CDR3 reads TGTGCCATCAGACGGAACTATGGCTACACCTTC. Protein sequence: CAIRRNYGYTF.

The chain joins TRBV19 to TRBJ2-4; TRBD2 matches 8 bases. The CDR3 runs to 15 residues. Unmatched junction bases numbered 3, after V lost 5 bases and J lost 0 bases. The germline CDR1 and CDR2 sequences are LNHDA and SQIVND (reference sequence). The CDR3 coding sequence is TGTGCCAGTAGTCGCCTAGCGGGAGCCAAAAACATTCAGTACTTC. Translated: CASSRLAGAKNIQYF.

The chain is built from TRBV5-1 and TRBJ2-2; TRBD1 aligns across 10 bases. In germline, CDR1 is SGHRS, CDR2 YFSETQ. The V gene end was trimmed by 3 bases and the J gene end by 4 bases; junction bases not matched to a gene: 3. The length of the CDR3 is 15 residues. This chain's CDR3 is CASSSDRGSTGELFF. As DNA, the CDR3 is TGCGCCAGCAGCTCGGACAGGGGGTCCACCGGGGAGCTGTTTTTT.

V and J are TRBV6-5 and TRBJ1-2; 7 bases match TRBD1. The germline V gene has CDR1 MNHEY and CDR2 SVGAGI. The length of the CDR3 is 14 residues. V was pared by 6 bases and J by 4 bases, with 8 bases of the junction left unmatched. CDR3 sequence: CASRPFGTVYGYTF. The CDR3 DNA follows: TGTGCCAGCAGACCCTTCGGGACAGTCTATGGCTACACCTTC.

Regarding this clone: This CDR3 is also generated by other DNA sequences in the sample. The DNA for the CDR3 is TGTGCCAGCAGTTCGGGACAGTCCTCCTACGAGCAGTACTTC. It yields the protein CASSSGQSSYEQYF. V gene TRBV28 combines with J gene TRBJ2-7; TRBD1 matches at 7 bases. Trimming removed 4 bases from V and 0 bases from J; junction bases left unmatched: 3. CDR1 MDHEN and CDR2 SYDVKM come from the germline V gene. The CDR3 is made up of 14 amino acids.

The chain is built from TRBV7-2 and TRBJ1-5; TRBD1 matches 9 bases. The V segment lost 5 bases and the J segment 7 bases; nucleotides outside the gene matches: 6. From germline, CDR1 is SGHTA and CDR2 FQGNSA. The CDR3 contains 14 residues. CDR3 region: CASSPGTGSQPQHF. The CDR3 DNA sequence: TGTGCCAGCAGCCCAGGGACAGGGTCACAGCCCCAGCATTTT.

The chain has TRBV4-1 and TRBJ2-7, with 11 nucleotides matching TRBD1. The CDR3 loop spans 13 amino acids. Germline CDR1 MGHRA, CDR2 YSYEKL. The V gene end was trimmed by 4 bases and the J gene end by 7 bases; junction bases not matched to a gene: 3. This CDR3 is CASSRDRGIEQYF. The CDR3 nucleotides are TGCGCCAGCAGCCGGGACAGGGGGATAGAGCAGTACTTC.

This clone showed up many times. The CDR3 protein is CASSSWGEPNEKLFF. The CDR3 coding sequence is TGTGCCAGCAGCTCGTGGGGGGAGCCCAATGAAAAACTGTTTTTT. This sequence joins TRBV9 and TRBJ1-4, with TRBD1 as a possible D gene (5 bases). The CDR3 length is 15 residues. V lost 4 bases to trimming and J lost 5 bases, with 15 bases between them. From germline, CDR1 is SGDLS and CDR2 YYNGEE.